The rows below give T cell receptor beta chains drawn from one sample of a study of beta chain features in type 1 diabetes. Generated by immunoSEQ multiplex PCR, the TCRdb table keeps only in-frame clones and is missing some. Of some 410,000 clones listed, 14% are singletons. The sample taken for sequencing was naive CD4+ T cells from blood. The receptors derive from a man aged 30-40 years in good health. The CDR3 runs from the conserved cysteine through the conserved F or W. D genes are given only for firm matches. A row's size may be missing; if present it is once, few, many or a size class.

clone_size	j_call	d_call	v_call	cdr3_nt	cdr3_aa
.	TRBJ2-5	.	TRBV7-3	TGTGCCAGCAGCTTAGGGGGACGAGAGACCCAGTACTTC	CASSLGGRETQYF
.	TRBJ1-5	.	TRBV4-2	TGTGCCAGCAGCCACCTAGGGAGAGCCCAGCCCCAGCATTTT	CASSHLGRAQPQHF
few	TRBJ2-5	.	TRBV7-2	TGTGCCAGCAGCTTATCCAGGGGACAAGAGACCCAGTACTTC	CASSLSRGQETQYF
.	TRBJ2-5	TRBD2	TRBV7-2	TGTGCCAGCAGCTCCCTTGGTAGCGGGCCCTCCCAGTACTTC	CASSSLGSGPSQYF
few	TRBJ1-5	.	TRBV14	TGTGCCAGCAGCCAGCAATCAAATCAGCCCCAGCATTTT	CASSQQSNQPQHF
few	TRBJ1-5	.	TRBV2	TGTGCCAGCAGGGGGTATAGCAATCAGCCCCAGCATTTT	CASRGYSNQPQHF
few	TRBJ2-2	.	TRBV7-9	TGTGCCAGCAGCTTTCTTCGCGGGAAACGCACCGGGGAGCTGTTTTTT	CASSFLRGKRTGELFF
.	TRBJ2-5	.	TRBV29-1	TGCAGCGTTGTAGGGGGGAGGGCTGAGACCCAGTACTTC	CSVVGGRAETQYF
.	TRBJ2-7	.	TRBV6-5	TGTGCCAGCAGTTCCGTGGCAGCCAGTTCCCAGCAGTACTTC	CASSSVAASSQQYF
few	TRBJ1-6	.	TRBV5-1	TGCGCCAGCAGCTTGGGTGGCAGTGGGAATTCACCCCTCCACTTT	CASSLGGSGNSPLHF
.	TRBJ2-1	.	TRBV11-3	TGTGCCAGCAGCTTCTACGGGAGTGGGAATGAGCAGTTCTTC	CASSFYGSGNEQFF
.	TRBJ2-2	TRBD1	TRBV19	TGTGCCAGTAGTCGGGACAGGGCGGTCGGGGAGCTGTTTTTT	CASSRDRAVGELFF
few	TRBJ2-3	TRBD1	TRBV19	TGTGCCAGTAGGGACAGGGGGGGCACAGATACGCAGTATTTT	CASRDRGGTDTQYF
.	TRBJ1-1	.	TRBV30	TGTGCCCTCAGGGGATTGAACACTGAAGCTTTCTTT	CALRGLNTEAFF
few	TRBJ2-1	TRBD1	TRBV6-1	TGTGCCAGCAGTGAATTCGGCACAGGGGGCGGTGAGCAGTTCTTC	CASSEFGTGGGEQFF
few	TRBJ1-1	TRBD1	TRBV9	TGTGCCAGCAGCCGCGACAGGGACACTGAAGCTTTCTTT	CASSRDRDTEAFF
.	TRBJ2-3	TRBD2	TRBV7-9	TGTGCCAGCAGCTCGCGACTAGCGGGAGGTCTAAGCACAGATACGCAGTATTTT	CASSSRLAGGLSTDTQYF
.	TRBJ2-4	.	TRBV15	TGTGCCACCAGCAGAGATTGGGGGTTAGCCAAAAACATTCAGTACTTC	CATSRDWGLAKNIQYF
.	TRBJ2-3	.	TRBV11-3	TGTGCCAGCAGCTTAGTGGCGGGTGTTAGCACAGATACGCAGTATTTT	CASSLVAGVSTDTQYF
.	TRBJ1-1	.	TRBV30	TGTGCCTGGAGTGTAGTTCGGAGTGAAGCTTTCTTT	CAWSVVRSEAFF
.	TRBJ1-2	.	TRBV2	TGTGCCAGCAGGGACACCGAACTAAACTATGGCTACACCTTC	CASRDTELNYGYTF
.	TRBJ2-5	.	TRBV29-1	TGCAGCTACGAGAGAGAAGAGACCCAGTACTTC	CSYEREETQYF
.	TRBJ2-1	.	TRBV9	TGTGCCAGCAGCGTATCTGCGCTAGCTGGGTACAATGAGCAGTTCTTC	CASSVSALAGYNEQFF
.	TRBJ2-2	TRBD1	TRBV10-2	TGCGCCAGGAGCCGGGACAGGGGAACCGGGGAGCTGTTTTTT	CARSRDRGTGELFF
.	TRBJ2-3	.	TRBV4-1	TGCGCCAGCAGCCTATCGACTAGTGGCACAGATACGCAGTATTTT	CASSLSTSGTDTQYF
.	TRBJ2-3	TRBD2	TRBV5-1	TGCGCCAGCAGCTTGATCCTAGCGGGAGAAGACACAGATACGCAGTATTTT	CASSLILAGEDTDTQYF
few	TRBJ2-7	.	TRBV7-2	TGTGCCAGCGGCACCGGGGCGCGATACGAGCAGTACTTC	CASGTGARYEQYF
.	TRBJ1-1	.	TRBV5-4	TGTGCCAGCAGCTCCAGGGGACCACACACTGAAGCTTTCTTT	CASSSRGPHTEAFF
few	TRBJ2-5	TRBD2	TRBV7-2	TGTGCCAGCAGCTTACACGGGAGGGCCGAAGAGACCCAGTACTTC	CASSLHGRAEETQYF
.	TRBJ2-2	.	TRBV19	TGTGCCAGTAGGATGGATGCTAGCCCTTCGAACACCGGGGAGCTGTTTTTT	CASRMDASPSNTGELFF
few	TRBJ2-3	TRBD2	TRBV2	TGTGCCAGCCCAGCGGGGGCTAGCACAGATACGCAGTATTTT	CASPAGASTDTQYF
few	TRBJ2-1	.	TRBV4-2	TGTGCCAGCAGCCAAGAAGAGACTAGAGGGAGCTATGAGCAGTTCTTC	CASSQEETRGSYEQFF